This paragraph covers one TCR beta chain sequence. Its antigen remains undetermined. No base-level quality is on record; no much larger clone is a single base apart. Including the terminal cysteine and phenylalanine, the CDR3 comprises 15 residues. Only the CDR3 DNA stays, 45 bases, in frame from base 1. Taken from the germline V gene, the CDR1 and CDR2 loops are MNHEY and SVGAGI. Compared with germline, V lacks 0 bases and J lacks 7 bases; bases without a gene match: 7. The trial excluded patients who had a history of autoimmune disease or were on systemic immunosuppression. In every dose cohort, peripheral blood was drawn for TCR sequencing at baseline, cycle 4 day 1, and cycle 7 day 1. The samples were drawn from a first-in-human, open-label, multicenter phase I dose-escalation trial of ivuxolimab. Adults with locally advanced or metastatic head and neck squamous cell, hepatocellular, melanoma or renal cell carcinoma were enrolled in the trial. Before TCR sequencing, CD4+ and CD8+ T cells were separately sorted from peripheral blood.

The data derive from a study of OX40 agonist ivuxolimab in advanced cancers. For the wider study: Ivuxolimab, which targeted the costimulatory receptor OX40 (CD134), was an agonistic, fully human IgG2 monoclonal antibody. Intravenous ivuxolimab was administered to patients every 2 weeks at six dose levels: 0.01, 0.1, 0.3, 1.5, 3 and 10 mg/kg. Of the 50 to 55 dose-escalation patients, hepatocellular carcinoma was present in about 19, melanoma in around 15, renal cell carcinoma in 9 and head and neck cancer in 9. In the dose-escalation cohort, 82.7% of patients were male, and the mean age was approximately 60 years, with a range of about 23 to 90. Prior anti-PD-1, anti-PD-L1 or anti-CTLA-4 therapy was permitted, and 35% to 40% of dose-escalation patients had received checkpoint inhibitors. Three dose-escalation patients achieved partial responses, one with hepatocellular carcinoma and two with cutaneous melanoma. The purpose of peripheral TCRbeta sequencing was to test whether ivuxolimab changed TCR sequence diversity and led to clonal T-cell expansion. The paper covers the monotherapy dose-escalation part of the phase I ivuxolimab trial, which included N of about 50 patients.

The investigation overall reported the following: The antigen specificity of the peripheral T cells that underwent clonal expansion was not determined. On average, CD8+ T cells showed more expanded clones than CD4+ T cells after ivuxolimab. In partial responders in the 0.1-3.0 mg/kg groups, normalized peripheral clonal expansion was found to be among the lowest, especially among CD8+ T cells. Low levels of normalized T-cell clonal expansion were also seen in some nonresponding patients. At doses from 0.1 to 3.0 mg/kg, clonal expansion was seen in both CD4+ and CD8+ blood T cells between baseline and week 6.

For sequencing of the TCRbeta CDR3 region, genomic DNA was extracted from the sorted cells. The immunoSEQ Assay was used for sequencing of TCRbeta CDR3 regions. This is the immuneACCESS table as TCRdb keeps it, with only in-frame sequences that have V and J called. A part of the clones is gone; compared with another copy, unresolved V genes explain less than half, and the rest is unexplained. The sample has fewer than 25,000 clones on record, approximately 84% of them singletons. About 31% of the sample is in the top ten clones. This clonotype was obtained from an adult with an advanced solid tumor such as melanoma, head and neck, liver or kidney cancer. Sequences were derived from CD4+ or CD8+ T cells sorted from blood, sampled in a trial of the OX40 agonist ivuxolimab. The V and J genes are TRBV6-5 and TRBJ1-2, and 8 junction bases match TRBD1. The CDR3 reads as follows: CASSYSADRVVGYTF. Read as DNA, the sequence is TGTGCCAGCAGTTACTCTGCGGACAGGGTGGTTGGCTACACCTTC.